This is a list of T cell receptor beta chains from one sample in a study of T cells in Graves' hyperthyroidism and ophthalmopathy. TCRdb used MiXCR to reprocess the multiplex PCR reads, holding one entry per CDR3 protein. The sample lists hundreds of thousands of distinct CDR3 sequences; roughly 20% were seen once. Sequencing used blood. These receptors were obtained from a man aged 30 to 45 with Graves' ophthalmopathy. Each CDR3 is given with its conserved first and last residue. Fields, in order: V gene, J gene, clone size, D gene, CDR3 DNA, CDR3 protein. The D gene is left open where the match is weak. Clone size is given for some rows only: seen once, a few or many times, or a class if the clone is expanded.

>TRBV29-1|TRBJ1-1|-|TRBD1
TGCAGCGGCCTACAGGGGGGCATGGCTGAAGCTTTCTTT
CSGLQGGMAEAFF
>TRBV7-6|TRBJ2-1|many|-
TGTGCCAGCAGCTTCCTAGGTCTCGCCAATGAGCAGTTCTTC
CASSFLGLANEQFF
>TRBV6-1|TRBJ1-5|few|TRBD1
TGTGCCAGCATCGAGACAGGGGGATTTCAGCCCCAGCATTTT
CASIETGGFQPQHF
>TRBV20-1|TRBJ2-1|-|-
TGCAGTGCTTCGACTGCGGTCTCCTACAATGAGCAGTTCTTC
CSASTAVSYNEQFF
>TRBV27|TRBJ2-3|many|TRBD2
TGTGCCAGCAGTTTAGGAGGACTAGCGGGGCTATCCACAGATACGCAGTATTTT
CASSLGGLAGLSTDTQYF
>TRBV30|TRBJ1-2|few|-
TGTGCCTGGAGTGTACAATCAGGGTCGGCTGGCTACACCTTC
CAWSVQSGSAGYTF
>TRBV12-3/TRBV12-4|TRBJ2-2|few|-
TGTGCCAGCAGTCAGAGAGGGGGAGCTTCCGGGGAGCTGTTTTTT
CASSQRGGASGELFF
>TRBV20-1|TRBJ2-2|once|-
TGCAGTGCTCGCGGACCAGCGACCGGGGAGCTGTTTTTT
CSARGPATGELFF
>TRBV30|TRBJ1-5|many|-
TGTGCCTGGAGTGTAACTGTGTTAAATCAGCCCCAGCATTTT
CAWSVTVLNQPQHF
>TRBV3-1|TRBJ1-6|-|-
TGTGCCAGCAGCCAAGGTGGGACCGTCGTTACTTCACCCCTCCACTTT
CASSQGGTVVTSPLHF
>TRBV20-1|TRBJ2-3|many|-
TGCAGTGCTCTTAAGCGGAGCACAGATACGCAGTATTTT
CSALKRSTDTQYF
>TRBV6-1|TRBJ2-3|-|TRBD2
TGTGCCAGCAGTGGACCTAGGACTAGCGGGAGCACAGATACGCAGTATTTT
CASSGPRTSGSTDTQYF
>TRBV3-1|TRBJ1-1|many|-
TGTGCCAGCAGCCAAGCTGGGGGCACTGAAGCTTTCTTT
CASSQAGGTEAFF
>TRBV7-2|TRBJ2-1|many|TRBD1
TGTGCCAGCAGCCCGAAGCCGGGACAGGGGTCCAATGAGCAGTTCTTC
CASSPKPGQGSNEQFF
>TRBV7-8|TRBJ2-1|many|-
TGTGCCAGCAGCTTAGTGTTGAGCTCGAATGAGCAGTTCTTC
CASSLVLSSNEQFF
>TRBV20-1|TRBJ1-1|few|-
TGCAGTGCTAGAACTGACATCTTTGGAGCTTTCTTT
CSARTDIFGAFF
>TRBV6-1|TRBJ1-2|-|-
TGTGCCAGCAGGGCAGGCGGAGGGGTATATGGCTACACCTTC
CASRAGGGVYGYTF
>TRBV6-2/TRBV6-3|TRBJ2-7|-|TRBD2
TGTGCCAGCAAGGGGGGCCCCGCTAGCGGGAAGCAGTACTTC
CASKGGPASGKQYF
>TRBV28|TRBJ2-1|-|-
TGTGCCAGCACCGAAACGAGGGATACCCTATACAATGAGCAGTTCTTC
CASTETRDTLYNEQFF
>TRBV6-1|TRBJ1-5|-|-
TGTGCCAGCAGTGTACGAGGGGATCAGCCCCAGCATTTT
CASSVRGDQPQHF
>TRBV20-1|TRBJ2-3|-|-
TGCAGTGCTCCCGCGGAAGAGCATACGCAGTATTTT
CSAPAEEHTQYF
>TRBV4-2|TRBJ1-2|-|-
TGTGCCAGCAGCCAAGACGGGACGGTTAGTTACACCTTC
CASSQDGTVSYTF
>TRBV7-9|TRBJ2-5|-|-
TGTGCCAGCAGCTTAGCAGGACGGGTCCAAGAGACCCAGTACTTC
CASSLAGRVQETQYF
>TRBV6-1|TRBJ1-4|few|-
TGTGCCAGCAGTGAAGAAGGGGCAGGGGCGTACGAAAAACTGTTTTTT
CASSEEGAGAYEKLFF
>TRBV30|TRBJ1-4|many|-
TGTGCCTGGAGTCGGAATTCCAAGACTAATGAAAAACTGTTTTTT
CAWSRNSKTNEKLFF
>TRBV6-1|TRBJ2-4|few|-
TGTGCCAGCCGGGACGAGGAAAACATTCAGTACTTC
CASRDEENIQYF
>TRBV7-6|TRBJ2-3|few|-
TGTGCCAGCACCACAGGGTCTAGCGCCGATACGCAGTATTTT
CASTTGSSADTQYF
>TRBV3-1|TRBJ1-1|once|-
TGTGCCAGCAGCCAAGATTGGCAAGGGGGTAGAAACACTGAAGCTTTCTTT
CASSQDWQGGRNTEAFF
>TRBV11-2|TRBJ1-1|many|-
TGTGCCAGCAGCTTAGAACCCGTGGGGGGCTTGGCTTTCTTT
CASSLEPVGGLAFF
>TRBV7-2|TRBJ2-6|-|-
TGTGCCAGCAGCTTAAAGGGACGGAGCTCTGGGGCCAACGTCCTGACTTTC
CASSLKGRSSGANVLTF
>TRBV10-3|TRBJ2-1|-|TRBD2
TGTGCCATCAGTGGGGGACTAGCGGACACGAGCTCCTACAATGAGCAGTTCTTC
CAISGGLADTSSYNEQFF
>TRBV18|TRBJ2-6|-|-
TGTGCCAGCTCACCATCGGAAGCTGGGGCCAACGTCCTGACTTTC
CASSPSEAGANVLTF
>TRBV29-1|TRBJ1-1|many|-
TGCAGCGTTGGGCAGAGGATGAACACTGAAGCTTTCTTT
CSVGQRMNTEAFF
>TRBV2|TRBJ2-7|many|-
TGTGCCAGCAGTGAAGTGGACAGAATTTACGAGCAGTACTTC
CASSEVDRIYEQYF
>TRBV7-6|TRBJ2-5|few|-
TGTGCCAGCAGCATACGGCCGGCCCTGGGCCAGTACTTC
CASSIRPALGQYF
>TRBV7-9|TRBJ2-7|many|-
TGTGCCAGCAGCCAGGAGCAGGGACCTACCTACGAGCAGTACTTC
CASSQEQGPTYEQYF
>TRBV3-1|TRBJ2-3|few|TRBD2
TGTGCCAGCAGCCTTACATTTCTAGCGGGAGGGAGAGATACGCAGTATTTT
CASSLTFLAGGRDTQYF
>TRBV12-3/TRBV12-4|TRBJ1-2|-|-
TGTGCCAGCAGTCCCTCGGTCTATGGCTACACCTTC
CASSPSVYGYTF
>TRBV27|TRBJ2-2|few|-
TGTGCCAGCACCTATCTCGGGGAGCTGTTTTTT
CASTYLGELFF
>TRBV5-1|TRBJ1-2|-|-
TGCGCCAGCAGCGTCGACCTCCTGGGCTACACCTTC
CASSVDLLGYTF
>TRBV5-6|TRBJ2-1|few|TRBD2
TGTGCCAGCAGCTTGGAGGCTAGCGGGAGCCTATTCAATGAGCAGTTCTTC
CASSLEASGSLFNEQFF
>TRBV30|TRBJ2-1|-|TRBD2
TGTGCCTGGAGTAGGGCGGGAGGGGATGAGCAGTTCTTC
CAWSRAGGDEQFF
>TRBV2|TRBJ1-6|-|TRBD1
TGTGCCAGCAGTGGGACAGGGGCTAGGAGCTCCTATAATTCACCCCTCCACTTT
CASSGTGARSSYNSPLHF
>TRBV5-1|TRBJ2-1|many|TRBD2
TGCGCCAGCAGCTTGGGAAGCGGGAGCCCCTCCTACAATGAGCAGTTCTTC
CASSLGSGSPSYNEQFF
>TRBV20-1|TRBJ1-5|-|-
TGCAGTGCCAGGGAGGGTAATGGGCCCCAGCATTTT
CSAREGNGPQHF
>TRBV6-2/TRBV6-3|TRBJ2-5|few|TRBD2
TGTGCCAGCAGTTACGGGGGGGTACGGGCAGAGACCCAGTACTTC
CASSYGGVRAETQYF
>TRBV7-9|TRBJ1-6|-|-
TGTGCCAGCAGTCCAACAGGGACGGATAATTCACCCCTCCACTTT
CASSPTGTDNSPLHF
>TRBV20-1|TRBJ2-7|many|-
TGCAGTGCTGGGGCGGATGACTACTACGAGCAGTACTTC
CSAGADDYYEQYF
>TRBV14|TRBJ2-7|few|-
TGTGCCAGCAGCCAATGGGGCGAGCAGTACTTC
CASSQWGEQYF
>TRBV15|TRBJ1-1|once|-
TGTGCCACCAGCAGAGATCTTTCGGGACGGGCGAACACTGAAGCTTTCTTT
CATSRDLSGRANTEAFF
>TRBV20-1|TRBJ2-7|-|-
TGCAGTGCTCCAGGGGCCGGGACACGCTACGAGCAGTACTTC
CSAPGAGTRYEQYF
>TRBV2|TRBJ2-2|-|TRBD2
TGTGCCAGCAGTGGAACTAGCGGGAGGGCCGTGACCGGGGAGCTGTTTTTT
CASSGTSGRAVTGELFF
>TRBV11-2|TRBJ2-3|many|TRBD2
TGTGCCAGCAGCTTAAGGACTAGCGGTAGGGATACGCAGTATTTT
CASSLRTSGRDTQYF